One sample yielded the 26 T cell receptor beta chains listed below, sequenced in a study of control samples from healthy donors and cancer patients (dated by TCRdb to 2018 to 2021). Libraries were prepared through the immunoSEQ multiplex PCR assay. TCRdb took this table from immuneACCESS and kept in-frame rearrangements with V and J called. Such tables lack part of the clones; where checked against another copy, unresolved V genes explain under half of the gap, and the rest is unexplained. This sample comprises some 150,000 clones, about 90% of them detected only once. Less than 8.5% of the sample lies in the top ten. What was sequenced was blood. The origin of the receptors is a man between 18 and 29 years old in good health.

The chain carries TRBV15 and TRBJ2-2; D might be TRBD1 (5 bases). The CDR3 covers 13 residues. In germline, CDR1 is LNHNV, CDR2 YYDKDF (reference sequence). V lost 8 bases, J lost 4 bases, and 11 bases lay in between. This CDR3 is CATLRATTGELFF. DNA for the CDR3: TGTGCCACCCTCAGGGCTACCACCGGGGAGCTGTTTTTT.

This chain connects TRBV27 to TRBJ1-5, with D perhaps TRBD1 (6 bases). Germline V gene lookup returns CDR1 MNHEY and CDR2 SMNVEV (reference sequence). The CDR3 runs to 15 residues. Trimming took 4 bases from V and 0 from J, leaving 10 bases between them. Written as DNA, the CDR3 is TGTGCCAGCAGTTCCGGGACACTTAGCAATCAGCCCCAGCATTTT. The encoded protein is CASSSGTLSNQPQHF.

This clone was recorded once. This chain joins TRBV4-2 and TRBJ2-3, with 8 bases matching TRBD2. This CDR3 has 15 amino acids. V was pared by 1 base and J by 5 bases, with 5 bases of the junction left unmatched. CDR1 is LGHNA and CDR2 is YNFKEQ in the germline V gene. The CDR3 region is CASSQALAVGDTQYF. In nucleotides, the CDR3 is TGTGCCAGCAGCCAAGCACTAGCGGTTGGAGATACGCAGTATTTT.

The chain carries TRBV6-6 and TRBJ2-3; 9 nucleotides match TRBD2. V dropped 5 bases and J dropped 0; count of bases not matched to a gene: 3. The CDR3 covers 15 residues. CDR1 is MNHNY, CDR2 SVGAGI, per germline (reference sequence). The CDR3 bases are TGTGCCAGCAGTACCCTAGCGGGGAGCACAGATACGCAGTATTTT. Protein sequence: CASSTLAGSTDTQYF.

The CDR3 loop reads CASSRAGTNTEAFF. The CDR3 nucleotides are TGTGCCAGCAGCCGGGCAGGGACTAACACTGAAGCTTTCTTT. The gene calls are TRBV3-1 (or the pseudogene TRBV3-2) and TRBJ1-1, with a possible D match to TRBD1 (5 bases). The CDR3 is 14 residues long. Germline V gives CDR1 LGHDT, CDR2 YNNKEL (reference sequence). Trimming took off 4 bases at V and 2 bases at J, with 11 bases between the two ends.

The chain recombines TRBV3-1 (or the pseudogene TRBV3-2) with TRBJ1-4; D is possibly TRBD1 (6 bases). The CDR3 loop spans 16 amino acids. Germline assignment: CDR1 LGHDT and CDR2 YNNKEL (reference sequence). The V and J ends lost 2 bases and 5 bases respectively, with 15 bases between them. DNA for the CDR3: TGTGCCAGCAGCCAATGGACCGGGACACAAAATGAAAAACTGTTTTTT. Its protein product is CASSQWTGTQNEKLFF.

The CDR3 protein is CAREGLARDEQFF. The CDR3 region has the DNA TGTGCCAGGGAGGGACTAGCGAGGGATGAGCAGTTCTTC. V gene TRBV7-2 combines with J gene TRBJ2-1; 10 bases agree with TRBD2. Germline CDR1 reads SGHTA; CDR2 reads FQGNSA. The CDR3 spans 13 residues. Trimming took 9 bases from V and 8 from J; bases not matched to a gene: 7.

DNA of the CDR3: TGTGCCAGCAGTTTGCTCAGGGAGAACACTGAAGCTTTCTTT. Translation gives CASSLLRENTEAFF. This chain connects TRBV28 to TRBJ1-1; tentative D call: TRBD1 (5 bases). Germline V gene sequence: CDR1 MDHEN, CDR2 SYDVKM. The CDR3 covers 14 residues. The germline V and J ends were trimmed by 3 bases and 1 base, with 9 bases remaining between them.

This sequence joins TRBV4-1 and TRBJ2-7, with D maybe TRBD2 (6 bases). There are 13 residues in the CDR3. Per germline, CDR1 MGHRA and CDR2 YSYEKL. Trimming took off 0 bases at V and 7 bases at J, with 10 bases between the two ends. This chain's CDR3 is CASSQETRREQYF. The CDR3 bases are TGCGCCAGCAGCCAAGAGACTAGGCGTGAGCAGTACTTC.

This chain links TRBV6-5 with TRBJ2-7; possibly TRBD1 for D (6 bases). V was pared by 3 bases and J by 3 bases, with 12 bases between. The germline V gene has CDR1 MNHEY and CDR2 SVGAGI. The CDR3 covers 14 residues. CDR3 DNA sequence: TGTGCCAGCAGTTATACCGGACAGCTCTACGAGCAGTACTTC. It is translated as CASSYTGQLYEQYF.

This clone has just a few counts. Within the sample, other DNA sequences also encode this same CDR3. The chain combines TRBV5-4 with TRBJ2-7; TRBD2 matches at 15 bases. The germline V gene has CDR1 SGHNT and CDR2 YYREEE (reference sequence). V lost 4 bases and J lost 2; bases outside the gene matches: 7. The CDR3 contains 17 residues. The CDR3 here is CASSPGTSGGLTYEQYF. The CDR3 DNA reads TGTGCCAGCAGCCCAGGGACTAGCGGGGGGCTAACCTACGAGCAGTACTTC.

The chain recombines TRBV24-1 with TRBJ1-4; D uncertain. Trimming cost V 3 bases and J 7 bases, with 8 bases left between them. The CDR3 has 13 amino acids. Per the germline V gene, CDR1 is KGHDR and CDR2 is SFDVKD. CDR3 sequence (DNA): TGTGCCACCAGTGATATTGTTGGTGAAAAACTGTTTTTT. It is translated as CATSDIVGEKLFF.

The chain employs TRBV6-5 and TRBJ1-1, with D possibly being TRBD1 (5 bases). Germline values: CDR1 MNHEY, CDR2 SVGAGI. This CDR3 region has 14 residues. V was trimmed by 2 bases and J by 0 bases, leaving 7 bases between them. CDR3 sequence: CASSYGGLNTEAFF. CDR3 nucleotides: TGTGCCAGCAGTTACGGGGGATTGAACACTGAAGCTTTCTTT.

The chain carries TRBV2 and TRBJ2-2, with D perhaps matching TRBD1 or TRBD2 (5 bases each). V lost 9 bases and J lost 1, with 12 bases in between. The germline V gene has CDR1 SNHLY and CDR2 FYNNEI. This CDR3 region has 14 residues. This CDR3 is CARGTERNTGELFF. The CDR3 DNA is TGTGCCAGGGGGACGGAGCGGAACACCGGGGAGCTGTTTTTT.

The chain couples TRBV19 to TRBJ2-7; 11 bases agree with TRBD1. Germline V lookup: CDR1 LNHDA, CDR2 SQIVND (reference sequence). This CDR3 is 13 amino acids long. V shed 8 bases, J shed 6 bases, and the junction held 6 bases outside the gene matches. As DNA, the CDR3 is TGTGCCAGTCAGAGGACAGGGGGCTTCGAGCAGTACTTC. Protein sequence: CASQRTGGFEQYF.

This clone has a handful of counts. The chain recombines TRBV5-5 with TRBJ2-3; the match to TRBD2 covers 9 bases. This CDR3 spans 16 amino acids. The germline CDR1 and CDR2 sequences are SGHKS and YYEKEE (reference sequence). Trimming took 0 bases from V and 1 from J; bases not matched to a gene: 3. CDR3 residues: CASSLARTSGTDTQYF. Written as DNA, the CDR3 is TGTGCCAGCAGCTTGGCCAGGACTAGCGGCACAGATACGCAGTATTTT.

This CDR3 is CASSLSMGSPLHF. CDR3 nucleotide sequence: TGTGCCAGCAGTCTCAGCATGGGTTCACCCCTCCACTTT. This rearrangement joins TRBV12-3 or TRBV12-4 to TRBJ1-6; D gene uncertain. The germline V and J ends were trimmed by 5 bases and 9 bases, with 11 bases remaining between them. CDR3 length equals 13 residues.

The chain joins TRBV2 to TRBJ1-4; the match to TRBD1 covers 7 bases. The CDR3 has 13 amino acids. J was trimmed by 6 bases and V by 10 bases; bases with no gene match: 8. Germline V gene sequence: CDR1 SNHLY, CDR2 FYNNEI. The CDR3 spells CANSQGLDEKLFF. The CDR3 DNA reads as TGTGCCAACTCACAGGGGCTGGATGAAAAACTGTTTTTT.

The gene calls are TRBV11-2 and TRBJ1-2; D not resolved. Germline V gives CDR1 SGHAT, CDR2 FQNNGV. The V gene lost 0 bases and the J gene lost 4 bases, with 18 bases spanning the gap. The CDR3 is 17 amino acids. For the CDR3, the DNA is TGTGCCAGCAGCTTAGATCCGGGCCGCGTGCCCCTCTATGGCTACACCTTC. As protein: CASSLDPGRVPLYGYTF.

The chain links TRBV4-2 to TRBJ2-7; D remains unclear. Trimming stripped 7 bases from V and 1 base from J, with 14 bases between. The CDR3 has 14 residues. Germline-derived CDR1 and CDR2 are LGHNA and YNFKEQ. The CDR3 DNA reads TGTGCCAGCACCCCTACAGCCTCATCCTACGAGCAGTACTTC. The encoded protein is CASTPTASSYEQYF.

The J gene is TRBJ1-5, the V gene TRBV20-1; D call uncertain. There are 12 residues in the CDR3. The V end lost 3 bases, the J end lost 9 bases, and 12 bases lay between the germline ends. CDR1 and CDR2 from the germline V gene are DFQATT and SNEGSKA (reference sequence). The DNA of the CDR3 is TGCAGTGCTAGTGAGGGTTCCCGGCCCCAGCATTTT. It is translated as CSASEGSRPQHF.

The V call is TRBV3-1 (or the pseudogene TRBV3-2), the J call TRBJ2-7, with D maybe TRBD2 (6 bases). Germline CDR1 is LGHDT and CDR2 is YNNKEL (reference sequence). The CDR3 has 14 residues. V lost 1 base and J 1 base, leaving 8 bases between the germline ends. CDR3 in DNA: TGTGCCAGCAGCCAAGTCGGGGGTTCCTACGAGCAGTACTTC. The encoded protein is CASSQVGGSYEQYF.

This rearrangement joins TRBV28 to TRBJ1-2; 7 bases match TRBD1. CDR1 and CDR2 (germline): MDHEN, SYDVKM. The J segment lost 5 bases and the V segment lost 8 bases, leaving 11 bases of the junction unmatched. The CDR3 is 14 residues long. CDR3 bases: TGTGCCAGCGCTCCGGGACAGCGGATGTATGGCTACACCTTC. Residues: CASAPGQRMYGYTF.

The genes are TRBV28 and TRBJ2-3; 7 bases agree with TRBD1. CDR1 is MDHEN and CDR2 is SYDVKM in the germline V gene. J lost 9 bases, V lost 6 bases, and 6 bases had no gene match. CDR3 length: 12 amino acids. CDR3 residues: CASSWDRRTQYF. The DNA for the CDR3 is TGTGCCAGCAGCTGGGACAGACGGACGCAGTATTTT.

V is TRBV19 and J is TRBJ1-2; D is uncertain. The CDR3 length is 13 residues. Trimming pared 6 bases from V and 4 bases from J, leaving 12 bases between. Germline CDR1 is LNHDA and CDR2 is SQIVND (reference sequence). DNA for the CDR3: TGTGCCAGTAGCATGTCCAGACTCTATGGCTACACCTTC. Translating it yields CASSMSRLYGYTF.

The V gene is TRBV4-1, the J gene TRBJ2-5; D ambiguous. CDR1 and CDR2 from the germline V gene are MGHRA and YSYEKL. Trimming pared 1 base from V and 1 base from J, leaving 10 bases between. CDR3 length: 15 residues. CDR3 DNA: TGCGCCAGCAGCCAAGTGGAGTCAACCCAAGAGACCCAGTACTTC. As protein: CASSQVESTQETQYF.